The rows below give T cell receptor beta chains drawn from one sample of a study of CD8 T cells in Susac syndrome. TCRdb re-called the immunoSEQ multiplex PCR reads with MiXCR, one entry per CDR3 protein. Of 60,000 to 75,000 distinct CDR3 sequences in the sample, 85% to 95% are singletons; the top ten hold about 0.25%. Material for sequencing was CD8+ T cells from PBMCs. The source of these receptors is a human donor in good health. CDR3s leave out the opening cysteine and the closing phenylalanine or tryptophan.

TRBJ2-1 TRBV7-3 ASSLGGRGELTYNEQF
TRBJ1-6 TRBV25-1 ASSESYNSPLH
TRBJ2-1 TRBV29-1 SVVSLRYEQF
TRBJ2-1 TRBV9 ASSVSGGSYNEQF
TRBJ1-2 TRBV4-1 ASSQDRDRDLGYT
TRBJ2-6 TRBV7-3 ASSLDQGVGGANVLT
TRBJ1-5 TRBV19 ARQGKYSNQPQH
TRBJ2-1 TRBV5-6 ASSLKNVGYYNEQF
TRBJ1-1 TRBV23-1 ASRGSLFYAANTEAF
TRBJ1-2 TRBV2 ASSPAQLLNYGYT
TRBJ1-2 TRBV27 ASSSGGGYT
TRBJ2-7 TRBV19 ASSIRKPRY